The 26 T cell receptor beta chains below all came from one sample that was sequenced in a study of blood T cell repertoires in COVID-19. Using immunoSEQ multiplex PCR, the repertoire was profiled, and TCRdb retains in-frame clones only, with some absent. The data contain about 120,000 clones, 70% to 90% of them seen just once; the ten biggest clones take up approximately 3.6%. The sample taken for sequencing was peripheral blood. These receptors were taken from a man in his forties with acute or convalescent COVID-19.

A remark on this clone: The same CDR3 also results from other DNA sequences found in this sample. V gene TRBV2 combines with J gene TRBJ1-4; 9 positions agree with TRBD1. In germline, CDR1 is SNHLY, CDR2 FYNNEI. The CDR3 spans 13 residues. V lost 7 bases to trimming and J lost 5 bases; unmatched junction nucleotides: 2. CDR3 region: CASTGQGNEKLFF. The CDR3 DNA sequence: TGTGCCAGCACGGGACAGGGAAATGAAAAACTGTTTTTT.

The J gene is TRBJ1-2, the V gene TRBV3-1 (or the pseudogene TRBV3-2), with TRBD1 identical over 10 bases. Germline V gene lookup returns CDR1 LGHDT and CDR2 YNNKEL (reference sequence). Trimming removed 5 bases from V and 12 bases from J; junction bases left unmatched: 6. The CDR3 sequence is 12 residues long. The CDR3 spells CASSSGQGENTF. The CDR3 nucleotides are TGTGCCAGCAGCTCCGGACAGGGGGAAAACACCTTC.

V is TRBV6-5 and J is TRBJ2-1; 11 positions match TRBD2. The CDR3 length is 14 residues. Germline-derived CDR1 and CDR2 are MNHEY and SVGAGI. V lost 6 bases, J lost 4 bases, and 2 bases stayed unmatched. CDR3 protein: CASRLAGVYNEQFF. DNA of the CDR3: TGTGCCAGCAGACTAGCGGGGGTATACAATGAGCAGTTCTTC.

This sequence joins TRBV30 and TRBJ2-7; maybe TRBD2 (6 bases). Trimming left V 0 bases short and J 7 bases short, with 13 bases between. This CDR3 has 13 amino acids. Germline CDR1 reads GTSNPN; CDR2 reads SVGIG (reference sequence). The CDR3 region is CAWSVGEAREQYF. The CDR3 bases are TGTGCCTGGAGTGTGGGGGAGGCGAGGGAGCAGTACTTC.

The chain links TRBV6-5 to TRBJ2-2; 9 bases align to TRBD1. The ends lost 6 bases at V and 0 bases at J; junction bases unmatched: 2. There are 15 residues in the CDR3. Germline V CDR1 and CDR2: MNHEY, SVGAGI. The DNA of the CDR3 is TGTGCCAGCAGGTGGGACAGGGCGAACACCGGGGAGCTGTTTTTT. The encoded protein is CASRWDRANTGELFF.

The chain uses TRBV5-8 and TRBJ1-1, with 9 bases that match TRBD1. Germline assignment: CDR1 SGHTS and CDR2 YDEGEE. CDR3 length: 15 amino acids. Losses at the gene ends were 4 bases for V and 6 bases for J; bases not matched to a gene: 10. CDR3 sequence: CASSVGTGKEAEAFF. CDR3 bases: TGTGCCAGCAGCGTCGGGACAGGGAAGGAGGCTGAAGCTTTCTTT.

This clone was seen a single time. The gene calls are TRBV19 and TRBJ2-2; tentative D call: TRBD1 (5 bases). The germline V and J ends were trimmed by 6 bases and 1 base, with 18 bases remaining between them. The germline gives CDR1 LNHDA, CDR2 SQIVND (reference sequence). CDR3 length: 17 residues. Written as DNA, the CDR3 is TGTGCCAGTAGAAAGTGGTTAGGGCAGGGGAACACCGGGGAGCTGTTTTTT. Its translation: CASRKWLGQGNTGELFF.

The sample holds a few counts of this clone. The chain links TRBV7-9 to TRBJ2-7; 9 nucleotides line up with TRBD1. Trimming took 6 bases from V and 5 from J; bases not matched to a gene: 14. The CDR3 loop spans 16 amino acids. The germline V gene has CDR1 SEHNR and CDR2 FQNEAQ (reference sequence). CDR3 sequence: CASRSNRDRELDEQYF. CDR3 coding DNA: TGTGCCAGCAGGAGTAACCGGGACAGGGAGTTGGACGAGCAGTACTTC.

CDR3 nucleotide sequence: TGTGCCACCAGTGACCACCAGGGGTTGGATGAGCAGTTCTTC. This translates into CATSDHQGLDEQFF. The gene calls are TRBV24-1 and TRBJ2-1; TRBD1 might be the D (6 bases). This CDR3 has 14 residues. CDR1 KGHDR and CDR2 SFDVKD come from the germline V gene. Trimming removed 4 bases from V and 8 bases from J, with 14 bases in between.

CDR3 sequence: CASSFPTGGNTIYF. CDR3 coding DNA: TGTGCCAGCAGCTTTCCCACGGGAGGAAACACCATATATTTT. The chain is built from TRBV7-2 and TRBJ1-3; D remains unclear. The CDR3 sequence is 14 residues long. V was trimmed by 3 bases and J by 4 bases, leaving 10 bases between them. Germline V lookup: CDR1 SGHTA, CDR2 FQGNSA.

The CDR3 DNA reads TGTGCCAGTAGTCGGGGACTCAGTAGTAATGGCTACACCTTC. Protein sequence: CASSRGLSSNGYTF. The chain joins TRBV19 to TRBJ1-2; weak D call: TRBD1 (5 bases). The CDR3 has 14 amino acids. With 5 bases removed from V and 6 bases from J, the gap between germline ends came to 16 bases. Germline V gives CDR1 LNHDA, CDR2 SQIVND (reference sequence).

This chain links TRBV5-1 with TRBJ2-2; D gene unclear. This CDR3 has 12 amino acids. Looked up from germline, CDR1 is SGHRS and CDR2 is YFSETQ. The V end was cut by 4 bases, the J end by 1 base, with 2 bases between. The CDR3 coding sequence is TGCGCCAGCAGCCGGAACACCGGGGAGCTGTTTTTT. The encoded protein is CASSRNTGELFF.

V is TRBV5-1 and J is TRBJ1-2; D may be TRBD1 (6 bases). CDR1 SGHRS and CDR2 YFSETQ come from the germline V gene. This CDR3 region has 17 residues. Trimming pared 2 bases from V and 4 bases from J, leaving 21 bases between. DNA for the CDR3: TGCGCCAGCAGCTTCAACCCCGACGGTCAGGGGCTCTATGGCTACACCTTC. Its protein product is CASSFNPDGQGLYGYTF.

The V gene is TRBV7-9, the J gene TRBJ2-2; D gene unclear. Deletions cut 10 bases from V and 7 bases from J, with 16 bases between. Germline CDR1 is SEHNR and CDR2 is FQNEAQ (reference sequence). The CDR3 is 13 residues long. CDR3 region: CATETMTLGELFF. In DNA, the CDR3 is TGTGCCACCGAAACGATGACTCTCGGGGAGCTGTTTTTT.

As DNA, the CDR3 is TGTGCCAGCAGTAGCGGACAGGGGAGAGATGAGCAGTTCTTC. Encoded protein: CASSSGQGRDEQFF. The genes are TRBV2 and TRBJ2-1; 9 bases align to TRBD1. After removal of 5 bases from V and 8 bases from J, the junction contained 7 bases not matched to a gene. The CDR3 length is 14 residues. Germline V gives CDR1 SNHLY, CDR2 FYNNEI.

The chain combines TRBV5-5 with TRBJ2-5; D uncertain. This CDR3 contains 14 residues. Trimming took 0 bases from V and 2 from J, leaving 8 bases between them. CDR1 is SGHKS and CDR2 is YYEKEE in the germline V gene (reference sequence). The CDR3, as DNA: TGTGCCAGCAGCTTGGGCACAGTTCAAGAGACCCAGTACTTC. Protein product: CASSLGTVQETQYF. The full variable domain, with the rest looked up from reference TRBV5-5 and TRBJ2-5, is DAGVTQSPTHLIKTRGQQVTLRCSPISGHKSVSWYQQVLGQGPQFIFQYYEKEERGRGNFPDRFSARQFPNYSSELNVNALLLGDSALYLCASSLGTVQETQYFGPGTRLLVL.

The chain employs TRBV7-6 and TRBJ2-1, with TRBD1 as a possible D gene (6 bases). The CDR3 is 16 residues long. Germline V gene data show CDR1 as SGHVS and CDR2 as FNYEAQ. V gave up 5 bases and J gave up 2 bases, with 16 bases separating them. CDR3 DNA: TGTGCCAGCAGCCCCCCGACAGGCGCCCCCTACAATGAGCAGTTCTTC. It translates to CASSPPTGAPYNEQFF.

The chain has TRBV27 and TRBJ2-7, with 9 bases matching TRBD2. This CDR3 is built from 15 residues. Trimming at V came to 5 bases and at J to 6 bases, leaving 11 bases not matched to a gene. Germline V gene data show CDR1 as MNHEY and CDR2 as SMNVEV (reference sequence). DNA for the CDR3: TGTGCCAGCAGTCCCGTTGCGGGGGGGCCTGGCGAGCAGTACTTC. It translates to CASSPVAGGPGEQYF.

Concerning this clone: The junction departs from germline at one end; a sequencing error may be responsible. CDR3 nucleotide sequence: TGTGCCAGCAGCTTGTTGGGGCCAGACACGCAGTATTTT. It yields the protein CASSLLGPDTQYF. The chain couples TRBV5-5 to TRBJ2-3; D possibly corresponds to TRBD1 (5 bases). Germline values: CDR1 SGHKS, CDR2 YYEKEE (reference sequence). The CDR3 spans 13 residues.

This chain joins TRBV5-4 and TRBJ2-3; TRBD2 matches 8 bases. V trimming: 0 bases; J trimming: 0 bases; junction bases outside the gene matches: 9. Germline V CDR1 and CDR2: SGHNT, YYREEE (reference sequence). The CDR3 has 18 residues. The CDR3 reads CASSLVSSGSPSTDTQYF. In DNA form, the CDR3 reads TGTGCCAGCAGCTTGGTATCTAGCGGGTCACCTAGCACAGATACGCAGTATTTT.

The chain carries TRBV20-1 and TRBJ1-2, with no clear D. This CDR3 has 11 amino acids. Trimming shortened V by 2 bases and J by 4 bases, and 5 bases separated the two germline ends. In germline, CDR1 is DFQATT, CDR2 SNEGSKA (reference sequence). CDR3 sequence: CSARTLYGYTF. The CDR3 DNA reads TGCAGTGCTAGAACTCTCTATGGCTACACCTTC.

This clone was seen only once. The chain links TRBV24-1 to TRBJ2-1; a weak D match, TRBD2 (5 bases). The CDR3 runs 19 residues. V was trimmed by 3 bases and J by 0 bases, leaving 20 bases between them. Germline V CDR1 and CDR2: KGHDR, SFDVKD. CDR3 DNA: TGTGCCACCAGTGATAGCCTTGGAGCTGGGAGAGACTCCTACAATGAGCAGTTCTTC. Protein sequence: CATSDSLGAGRDSYNEQFF.

The chain recombines TRBV18 with TRBJ2-5, with 8 bases lining up with TRBD2. The germline gives CDR1 KGHSH, CDR2 LQKENI. This CDR3 comprises 15 residues. V shed 2 bases and J 5 bases; nucleotides not matched to a gene: 7. This chain's CDR3 is CASSPNGGATETQYF. CDR3 coding DNA: TGTGCCAGCTCACCAAACGGGGGGGCAACGGAGACCCAGTACTTC.

V and J are TRBV18 and TRBJ2-7, with 8 bases fitting TRBD1. The CDR3 runs to 15 residues. From germline, CDR1 is KGHSH and CDR2 LQKENI. V lost 3 bases, J lost 2 bases, and 6 bases stayed unmatched. The CDR3 bases are TGTGCCAGCTCACCCGGACAGGGCGTAGCCTACGAGCAGTACTTC. Translated: CASSPGQGVAYEQYF.

The chain couples TRBV25-1 to TRBJ2-5; tentatively, D is TRBD2 (6 bases). Between the trimmed V and J ends, which lost 4 bases and 4 bases, there was a span of 19 bases. Per germline, CDR1 MGHDK and CDR2 SYGVNS. This CDR3 region has 16 residues. The CDR3 DNA sequence: TGTGCCAGCAGTGCTGGACTACAGGAGTTTTTAGAGACCCAGTACTTC. Protein: CASSAGLQEFLETQYF. The complete variable domain, with remaining parts taken from reference TRBV25-1 and TRBJ2-5, reads EADIYQTPRYLVIGTGKKITLECSQTMGHDKMYWYQQDPGMELHLIHYSYGVNSTEKGDLSSESTVSRIRTEHFPLTLESARPSHTSQYLCASSAGLQEFLETQYFGPGTRLLVL.

This rearrangement joins TRBV10-3 to TRBJ2-5, with 11 nucleotides matching TRBD2. The V gene end was trimmed by 10 bases and the J gene end by 4 bases; junction bases not matched to a gene: 11. From germline, CDR1 is ENHRY and CDR2 SYGVKD. The CDR3 has 15 residues. The CDR3 nucleotides are TGTGCCACAGGGGGTAGCGGGGGGGCCACAGAGACCCAGTACTTC. Translation gives CATGGSGGATETQYF.